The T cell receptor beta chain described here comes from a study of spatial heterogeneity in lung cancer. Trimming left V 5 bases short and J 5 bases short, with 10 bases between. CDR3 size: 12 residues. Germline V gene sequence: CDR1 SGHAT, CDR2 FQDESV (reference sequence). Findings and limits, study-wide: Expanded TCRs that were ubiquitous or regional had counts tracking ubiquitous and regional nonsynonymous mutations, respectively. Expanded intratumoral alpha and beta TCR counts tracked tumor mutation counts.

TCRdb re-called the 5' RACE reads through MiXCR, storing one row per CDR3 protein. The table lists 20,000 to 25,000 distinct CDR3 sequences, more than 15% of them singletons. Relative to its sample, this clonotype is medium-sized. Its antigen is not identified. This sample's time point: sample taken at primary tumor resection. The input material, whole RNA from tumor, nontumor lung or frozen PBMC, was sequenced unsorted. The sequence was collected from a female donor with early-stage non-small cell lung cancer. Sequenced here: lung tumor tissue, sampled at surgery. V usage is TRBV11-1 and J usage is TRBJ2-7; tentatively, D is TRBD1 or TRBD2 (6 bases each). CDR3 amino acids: CASSPEGDEQYF. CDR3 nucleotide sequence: TGTGCCAGCAGCCCGGAGGGGGACGAGCAGTACTTC. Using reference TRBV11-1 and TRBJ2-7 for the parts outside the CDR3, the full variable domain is EAEVAQSPRYKITEKSQAVAFWCDPISGHATLYWYRQILGQGPELLVQFQDESVVDDSQLPKDRFSAERLKGVDSTLKIQPAELGDSAMYLCASSPEGDEQYFGPGTRLTVT.